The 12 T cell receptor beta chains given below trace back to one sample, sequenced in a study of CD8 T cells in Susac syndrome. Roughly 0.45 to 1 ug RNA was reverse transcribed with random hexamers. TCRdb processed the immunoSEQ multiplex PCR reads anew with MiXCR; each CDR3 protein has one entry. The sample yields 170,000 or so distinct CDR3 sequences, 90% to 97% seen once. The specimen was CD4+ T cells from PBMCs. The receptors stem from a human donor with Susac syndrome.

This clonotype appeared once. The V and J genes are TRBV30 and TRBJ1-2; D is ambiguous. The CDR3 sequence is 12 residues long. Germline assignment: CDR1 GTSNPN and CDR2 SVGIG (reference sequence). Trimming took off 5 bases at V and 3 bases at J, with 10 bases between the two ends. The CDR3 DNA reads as TGTGCCTGGGCCTCAGATGACTATGGCTACACCTTC. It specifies CAWASDDYGYTF.

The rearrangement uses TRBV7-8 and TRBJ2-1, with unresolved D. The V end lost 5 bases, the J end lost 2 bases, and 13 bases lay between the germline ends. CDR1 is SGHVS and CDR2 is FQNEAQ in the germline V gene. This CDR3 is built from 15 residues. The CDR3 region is CASSPLRWAYNEQFF. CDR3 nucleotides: TGTGCCAGCAGCCCTCTACGATGGGCCTACAATGAGCAGTTCTTC.

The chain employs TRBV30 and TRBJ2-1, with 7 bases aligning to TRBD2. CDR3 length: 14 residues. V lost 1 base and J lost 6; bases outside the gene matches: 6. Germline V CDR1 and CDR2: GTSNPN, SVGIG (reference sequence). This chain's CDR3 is CAWSASLALNEQFF. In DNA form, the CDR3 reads TGTGCCTGGAGTGCGTCACTAGCGCTCAATGAGCAGTTCTTC.

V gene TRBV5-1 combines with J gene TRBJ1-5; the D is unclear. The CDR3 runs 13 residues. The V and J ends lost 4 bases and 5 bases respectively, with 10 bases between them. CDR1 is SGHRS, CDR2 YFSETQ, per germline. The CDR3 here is CASSDFPDQPQHF. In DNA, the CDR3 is TGCGCCAGCAGCGATTTTCCCGATCAGCCCCAGCATTTT.

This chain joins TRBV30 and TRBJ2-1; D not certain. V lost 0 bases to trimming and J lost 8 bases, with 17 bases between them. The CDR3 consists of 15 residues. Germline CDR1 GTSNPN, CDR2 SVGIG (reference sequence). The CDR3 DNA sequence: TGTGCCTGGAGTGTAAGACGACCTAGGGTCGATGAGCAGTTCTTC. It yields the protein CAWSVRRPRVDEQFF.

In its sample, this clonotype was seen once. CDR3: CSVEVPSGNLYEQYF. CDR3 sequence (DNA): TGCAGCGTTGAAGTTCCTAGCGGGAACCTCTACGAGCAGTACTTC. The rearrangement uses TRBV29-1 and TRBJ2-7; 9 bases are shared with TRBD2. V was pared by 1 base and J by 3 bases, with 7 bases of the junction left unmatched. The CDR3 sequence is 15 residues long. Germline values: CDR1 SQVTM, CDR2 ANQGSEA.

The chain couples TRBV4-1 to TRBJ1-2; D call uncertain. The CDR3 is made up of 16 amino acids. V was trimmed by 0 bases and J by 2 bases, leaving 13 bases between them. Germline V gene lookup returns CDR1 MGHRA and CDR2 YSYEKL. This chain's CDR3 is CASSQDLGSANYGYTF. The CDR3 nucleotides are TGCGCCAGCAGCCAAGATTTAGGCAGTGCGAACTATGGCTACACCTTC.

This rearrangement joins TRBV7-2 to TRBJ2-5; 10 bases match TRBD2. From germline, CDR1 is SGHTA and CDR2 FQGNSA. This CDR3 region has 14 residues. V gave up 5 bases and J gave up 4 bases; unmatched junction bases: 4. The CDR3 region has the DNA TGTGCCAGCAGCCCGTGGACTAGCGGAGAGACCCAGTACTTC. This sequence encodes CASSPWTSGETQYF.

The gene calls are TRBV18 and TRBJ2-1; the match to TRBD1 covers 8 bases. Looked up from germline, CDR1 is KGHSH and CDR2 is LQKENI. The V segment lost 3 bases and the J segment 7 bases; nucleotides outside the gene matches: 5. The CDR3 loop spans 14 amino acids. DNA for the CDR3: TGTGCCAGCTCACCGAACAACAGGGGGAATGAGCAGTTCTTC. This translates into CASSPNNRGNEQFF.

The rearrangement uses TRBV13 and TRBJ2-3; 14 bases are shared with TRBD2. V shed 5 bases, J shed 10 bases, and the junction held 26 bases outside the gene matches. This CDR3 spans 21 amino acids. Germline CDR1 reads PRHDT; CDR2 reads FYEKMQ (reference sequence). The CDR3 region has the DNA TGTGCCAGCAGCATCTTCCTACAACCCCTTGGGACTAGCGGGGGCCTGCTTCCGCAGTATTTT. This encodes CASSIFLQPLGTSGGLLPQYF.

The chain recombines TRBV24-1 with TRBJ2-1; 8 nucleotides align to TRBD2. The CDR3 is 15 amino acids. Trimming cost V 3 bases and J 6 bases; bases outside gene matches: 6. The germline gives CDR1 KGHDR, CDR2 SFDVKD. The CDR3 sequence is CATSDRSGRLNEQFF. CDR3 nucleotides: TGTGCCACCAGTGATAGAAGCGGGAGACTCAATGAGCAGTTCTTC.

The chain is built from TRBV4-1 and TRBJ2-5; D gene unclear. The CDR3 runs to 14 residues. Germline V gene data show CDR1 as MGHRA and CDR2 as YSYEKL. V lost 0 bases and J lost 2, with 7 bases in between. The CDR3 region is CASSQDLLQETQYF. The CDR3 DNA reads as TGCGCCAGCAGCCAAGATTTACTTCAAGAGACCCAGTACTTC.